The rows below give T cell receptor beta chains drawn from one sample of a study of CD8 T cells in Susac syndrome. TCRdb analysed the immunoSEQ multiplex PCR reads with MiXCR anew, one entry per CDR3 protein. This sample has more than 150,000 distinct CDR3 sequences, with around 90% found just once. The sample taken for sequencing was CD4+ T cells from PBMCs. The source of these receptors is a human donor in good health. Each CDR3 is given with its conserved first and last residue. Each record gives: J gene, clone size, V gene, D gene, CDR3 protein, CDR3 DNA. The D gene is left open where the match is weak. Rows may omit the clone size; those that give it use once, few, many or a size class.

TRBJ2-5,NA,TRBV14,TRBD2,CASSLLAGRAETQYF,TGTGCCAGCAGCCTTCTAGCGGGGAGAGCAGAGACCCAGTACTTC
TRBJ1-5,once,TRBV6-2/TRBV6-3,NA,CASSLRWGNSYDSNQPQHF,TGTGCCAGCAGCCTACGGTGGGGAAACAGTTATGATAGCAATCAGCCCCAGCATTTT
TRBJ2-3,few,TRBV2,NA,CASSEVAGTQYF,TGTGCCAGCAGTGAGGTGGCTGGTACGCAGTATTTT
TRBJ2-4,once,TRBV28,NA,CASLPGRENIQYF,TGTGCCAGCCTCCCCGGACGCGAAAACATTCAGTACTTC
TRBJ1-1,NA,TRBV10-1,TRBD1,CASSPRDRGAFF,TGCGCCAGCAGTCCCCGGGACAGGGGAGCTTTCTTT
TRBJ2-7,NA,TRBV6-6,TRBD1,CASSYSRTGGVEQYF,TGTGCCAGCAGTTACTCGAGGACAGGGGGCGTCGAGCAGTACTTC
TRBJ2-7,NA,TRBV13,NA,CASSLEGLRSYEQYF,TGTGCCAGCAGCTTAGAGGGACTCCGCTCCTACGAGCAGTACTTC
TRBJ2-7,once,TRBV4-1,TRBD1,CASSQGDSAYEQYF,TGCGCCAGCAGCCAAGGGGACAGTGCCTACGAGCAGTACTTC
TRBJ2-2,NA,TRBV14,NA,CASSARPQTGELFF,TGTGCCAGCAGCGCCCGGCCGCAAACCGGGGAGCTGTTTTTT
TRBJ1-2,NA,TRBV20-1,NA,CSAGAGSLNYGYTF,TGCAGTGCTGGGGCGGGCTCTCTCAACTATGGCTACACCTTC
TRBJ1-4,NA,TRBV29-1,NA,CSVGDRRTNEKLFF,TGCAGCGTGGGTGACAGGAGAACTAATGAAAAACTGTTTTTT
TRBJ2-7,NA,TRBV7-9,TRBD2,CASSPGLAGIYEQYF,TGTGCCAGCAGCCCGGGACTAGCGGGTATCTACGAGCAGTACTTC
TRBJ1-3,NA,TRBV7-9,NA,CASSHSGRSGNTIYF,TGTGCCAGCAGTCATTCGGGGCGCTCTGGAAACACCATATATTTT
TRBJ2-3,NA,TRBV5-6,TRBD1,CASGRGLNQDTQYF,TGTGCCAGCGGCAGGGGGCTGAATCAAGATACGCAGTATTTT
TRBJ1-2,NA,TRBV6-6,NA,CASSYSMGQGGYTF,TGTGCCAGCAGTTACTCGATGGGCCAGGGAGGCTACACCTTC
TRBJ2-2,NA,TRBV7-3,NA,CASSLGLPGIGELFF,TGTGCCAGCAGCTTAGGTCTTCCGGGCATCGGGGAGCTGTTTTTT
TRBJ2-7,once,TRBV6-1,NA,CASKNVLQGKYEQYF,TGTGCCAGCAAAAACGTGTTGCAGGGAAAGTACGAGCAGTACTTC
TRBJ2-1,NA,TRBV19,TRBD2,CASSILAGGPYEQFF,TGTGCCAGTAGTATCCTAGCGGGAGGGCCTTATGAGCAGTTCTTC
TRBJ2-1,NA,TRBV2,NA,CASSLTDYNEQFF,TGTGCCAGCAGCTTGACGGATTACAATGAGCAGTTCTTC
TRBJ1-2,NA,TRBV7-9,NA,CASSPRGLGGADYGYTF,TGTGCCAGCAGCCCCAGAGGCCTGGGGGGGGCAGACTATGGCTACACCTTC
TRBJ2-7,NA,TRBV19,TRBD1,CASRRTGGGYEQYF,TGTGCCAGTAGACGGACAGGGGGCGGTTACGAGCAGTACTTC
TRBJ2-7,once,TRBV12-3/TRBV12-4,NA,CASSPGAPGEQYF,TGTGCCAGCAGTCCCGGGGCCCCGGGGGAGCAGTACTTC
TRBJ2-7,NA,TRBV5-1,NA,CASSLARGGANYEQYF,TGCGCCAGCAGCTTGGCTCGCGGAGGAGCGAACTACGAGCAGTACTTC
TRBJ2-5,NA,TRBV6-6,TRBD1,CASSYPPGQVQETQYF,TGTGCCAGCAGTTATCCCCCGGGACAGGTGCAAGAGACCCAGTACTTC
TRBJ2-6,few,TRBV27,NA,CASTRESGANVLTF,TGTGCCAGCACCCGGGAGTCTGGGGCCAACGTCCTGACTTTC
TRBJ1-2,NA,TRBV5-1,NA,CASSIPEGYGYTF,TGCGCCAGCAGCATCCCCGAAGGCTATGGCTACACCTTC
TRBJ1-5,NA,TRBV3-1,NA,CASSQAPSSYSNQPQHF,TGTGCCAGCAGCCAAGCGCCGAGCTCCTATAGCAATCAGCCCCAGCATTTT
TRBJ2-7,NA,TRBV4-1,NA,CASSRDGEYGEQYF,TGCGCCAGCAGCCGAGACGGGGAATATGGCGAGCAGTACTTC
TRBJ2-3,NA,TRBV5-1,TRBD1,CASSLEGAADTQYF,TGCGCCAGCAGCTTGGAGGGGGCCGCAGATACGCAGTATTTT
TRBJ2-7,NA,TRBV19,NA,CASSRKGGYEQYF,TGTGCCAGTAGTCGTAAGGGTGGCTACGAGCAGTACTTC
TRBJ2-7,few,TRBV7-2,TRBD1,CASSPGQASYEQYF,TGTGCCAGCAGCCCGGGACAGGCCTCCTACGAGCAGTACTTC
TRBJ1-5,NA,TRBV18,NA,CASSPQQGPQHF,TGTGCCAGCTCACCCCAACAGGGGCCCCAGCATTTT
TRBJ2-7,NA,TRBV28,TRBD1,CASIRGQGGEQYF,TGTGCCAGCATAAGGGGGCAAGGGGGCGAGCAGTACTTC
TRBJ2-3,NA,TRBV20-1,TRBD2,CSARVSGGAADTQYF,TGCAGTGCTAGAGTTAGCGGGGGGGCCGCAGATACGCAGTATTTT
TRBJ2-5,few,TRBV7-8,NA,CASSGAQETQYF,TGTGCCAGCAGTGGCGCGCAAGAGACCCAGTACTTC
TRBJ2-1,NA,TRBV5-4,TRBD2,CASSLLAGGINEQFF,TGTGCCAGCAGCTTACTAGCGGGGGGCATTAATGAGCAGTTCTTC
TRBJ2-7,NA,TRBV2,TRBD1,CASRADRGPYEQYF,TGTGCCAGCAGAGCGGACAGGGGTCCTTACGAGCAGTACTTC
TRBJ1-1,NA,TRBV19,TRBD1,CASTYRGGDTEAFF,TGTGCCAGTACCTACAGGGGAGGGGACACTGAAGCTTTCTTT
TRBJ2-7,NA,TRBV29-1,NA,CSVVGGKAVEQYF,TGCAGCGTTGTAGGAGGAAAGGCCGTCGAGCAGTACTTC
TRBJ1-2,NA,TRBV29-1,NA,CSVKAGRGNYGYTF,TGCAGCGTTAAGGCAGGGAGGGGGAACTATGGCTACACCTTC